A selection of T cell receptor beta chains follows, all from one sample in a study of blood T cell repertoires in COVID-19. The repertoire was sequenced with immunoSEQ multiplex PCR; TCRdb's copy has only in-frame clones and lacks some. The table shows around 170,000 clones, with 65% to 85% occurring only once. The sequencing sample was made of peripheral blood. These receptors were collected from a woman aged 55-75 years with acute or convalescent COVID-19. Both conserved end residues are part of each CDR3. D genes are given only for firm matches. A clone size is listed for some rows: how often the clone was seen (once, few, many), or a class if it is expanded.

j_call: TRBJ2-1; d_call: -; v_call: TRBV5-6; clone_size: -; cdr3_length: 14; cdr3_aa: CASAFGGFYNEQFF; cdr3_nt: TGTGCCAGCGCCTTTGGGGGGTTCTACAATGAGCAGTTCTTC
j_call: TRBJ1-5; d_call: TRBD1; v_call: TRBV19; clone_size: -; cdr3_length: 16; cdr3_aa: CASRGTDLRPNQPQHF; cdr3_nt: TGTGCCAGTAGAGGGACAGACTTGAGGCCGAATCAGCCCCAGCATTTT
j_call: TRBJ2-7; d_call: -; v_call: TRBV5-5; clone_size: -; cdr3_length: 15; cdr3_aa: CASSLGAGSSYEQYF; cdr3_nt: TGTGCCAGCAGCTTGGGGGCGGGGAGCTCCTACGAGCAGTACTTC
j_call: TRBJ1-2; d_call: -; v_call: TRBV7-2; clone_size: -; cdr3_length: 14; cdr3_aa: CASSLNPGQFGYTF; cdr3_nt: TGTGCCAGCAGCTTAAACCCCGGACAGTTTGGCTACACCTTC
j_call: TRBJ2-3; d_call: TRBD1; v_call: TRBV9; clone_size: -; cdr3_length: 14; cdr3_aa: CASSVDRGRDTQYF; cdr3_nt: TGTGCCAGCAGCGTAGATAGGGGGCGAGATACGCAGTATTTT
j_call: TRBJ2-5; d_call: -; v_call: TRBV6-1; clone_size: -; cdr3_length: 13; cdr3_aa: CASSEGSGETQYF; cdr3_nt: TGTGCCAGCAGTGAAGGTTCGGGGGAGACCCAGTACTTC
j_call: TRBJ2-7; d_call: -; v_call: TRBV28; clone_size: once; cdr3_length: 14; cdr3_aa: CASRTRGRSYEQYF; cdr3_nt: TGTGCCAGCAGGACCAGGGGTAGAAGCTACGAGCAGTACTTC
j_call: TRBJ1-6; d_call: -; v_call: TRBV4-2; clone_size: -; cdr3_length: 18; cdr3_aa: CASSQEDTGSSYNSPLHF; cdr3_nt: TGTGCCAGCAGCCAAGAAGACACGGGGAGCTCCTATAATTCACCCCTCCACTTT
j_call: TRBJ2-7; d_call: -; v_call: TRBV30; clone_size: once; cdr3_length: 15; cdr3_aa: CAWSTGPSHLGEQYF; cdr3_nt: TGTGCCTGGAGTACGGGTCCCAGTCATCTCGGCGAGCAGTACTTC
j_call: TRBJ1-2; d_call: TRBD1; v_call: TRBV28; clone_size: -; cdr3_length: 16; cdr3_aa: CASSPGGGRANYGYTF; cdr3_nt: TGTGCCAGCAGCCCAGGGGGCGGGCGAGCTAACTATGGCTACACCTTC
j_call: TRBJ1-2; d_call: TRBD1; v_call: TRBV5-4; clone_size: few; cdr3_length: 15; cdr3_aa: CASSLVGTGSYGYTF; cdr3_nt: TGTGCCAGCAGCTTGGTGGGGACAGGGAGCTATGGCTACACCTTC
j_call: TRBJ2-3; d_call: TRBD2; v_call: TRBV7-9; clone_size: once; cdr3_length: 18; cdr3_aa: CASSSPRMTSGGADTQYF; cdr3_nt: TGTGCCAGCAGCTCCCCCCGGATGACTAGCGGGGGGGCTGATACGCAGTATTTT
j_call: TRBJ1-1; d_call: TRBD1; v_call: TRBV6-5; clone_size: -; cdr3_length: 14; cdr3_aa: CASPTGNHITEAFF; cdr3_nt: TGTGCCAGTCCGACAGGGAATCATATCACTGAAGCTTTCTTT
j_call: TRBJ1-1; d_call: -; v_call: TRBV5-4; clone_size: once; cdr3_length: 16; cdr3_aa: CASSFRGGARDTEAFF; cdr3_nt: TGTGCCAGCAGCTTCCGGGGGGGGGCGAGGGACACTGAAGCTTTCTTT
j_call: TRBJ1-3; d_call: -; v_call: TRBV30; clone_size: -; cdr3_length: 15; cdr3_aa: CAWSLAAISGNTIYF; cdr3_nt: TGTGCCTGGAGTTTGGCGGCAATCTCTGGAAACACCATATATTTT
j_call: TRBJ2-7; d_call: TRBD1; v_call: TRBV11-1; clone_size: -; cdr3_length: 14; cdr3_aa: CASSPGQGRGEQYF; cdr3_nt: TGTGCCAGCAGCCCCGGACAGGGTCGAGGCGAGCAGTACTTC
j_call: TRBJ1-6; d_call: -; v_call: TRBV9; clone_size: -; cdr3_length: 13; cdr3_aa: CASSVDRESPLHF; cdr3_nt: TGTGCCAGCAGCGTAGACAGGGAATCACCCCTCCACTTT
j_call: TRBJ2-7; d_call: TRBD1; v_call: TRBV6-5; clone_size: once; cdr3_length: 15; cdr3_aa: CASSYRDRGSYEQYF; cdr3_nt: TGTGCCAGCAGTTATCGGGACAGGGGCTCCTACGAGCAGTACTTC
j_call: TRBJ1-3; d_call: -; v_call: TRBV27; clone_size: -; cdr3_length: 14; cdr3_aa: CASGSLSSGNTIYF; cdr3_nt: TGTGCCAGCGGGAGCCTATCCTCTGGAAACACCATATATTTT
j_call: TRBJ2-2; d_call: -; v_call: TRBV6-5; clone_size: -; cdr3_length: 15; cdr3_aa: CASSYGAGNTGELFF; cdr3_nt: TGTGCCAGCAGTTACGGGGCAGGAAACACCGGGGAGCTGTTTTTT
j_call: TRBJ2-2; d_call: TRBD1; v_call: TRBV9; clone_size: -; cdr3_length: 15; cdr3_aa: CASSSTGGSVGELFF; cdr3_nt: TGTGCCAGCAGCTCGACAGGGGGTAGTGTCGGGGAGCTGTTTTTT
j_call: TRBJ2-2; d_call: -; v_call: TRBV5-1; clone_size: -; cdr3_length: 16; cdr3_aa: CASSPGGRSNTGELFF; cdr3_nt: TGCGCCAGCAGCCCTGGAGGGCGGTCGAACACCGGGGAGCTGTTTTTT
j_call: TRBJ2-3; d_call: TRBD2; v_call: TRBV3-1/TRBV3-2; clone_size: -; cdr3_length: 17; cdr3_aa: CASSQDLTSGGAYTQYF; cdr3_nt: TGTGCCAGCAGCCAAGATCTCACTAGCGGGGGGGCCTATACGCAGTATTTT
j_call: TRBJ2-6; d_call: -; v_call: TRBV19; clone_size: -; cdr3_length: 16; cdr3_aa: CASSIVARAGANVLTF; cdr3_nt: TGTGCCAGTAGTATAGTAGCCAGGGCCGGGGCCAACGTCCTGACTTTC
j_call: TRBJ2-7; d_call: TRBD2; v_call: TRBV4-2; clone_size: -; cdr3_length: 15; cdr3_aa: CASSQEGGGSYEQYF; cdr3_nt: TGTGCCAGCAGCCAAGAGGGCGGGGGCTCCTACGAGCAGTACTTC
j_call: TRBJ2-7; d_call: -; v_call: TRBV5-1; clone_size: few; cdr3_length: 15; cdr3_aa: CASSSVGGQHYEQYF; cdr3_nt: TGCGCCAGCAGCTCGGTAGGCGGACAGCACTACGAGCAGTACTTC
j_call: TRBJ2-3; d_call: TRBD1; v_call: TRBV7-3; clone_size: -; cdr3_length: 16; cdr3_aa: CASSLGTGLRTDTQYF; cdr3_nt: TGTGCCAGCAGCCTGGGGACAGGGCTCAGAACAGATACGCAGTATTTT
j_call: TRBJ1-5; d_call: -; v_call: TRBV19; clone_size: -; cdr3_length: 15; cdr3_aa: CASSIHSDSNQPQHF; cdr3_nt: TGTGCCAGTAGTATCCACAGTGATAGCAATCAGCCCCAGCATTTT
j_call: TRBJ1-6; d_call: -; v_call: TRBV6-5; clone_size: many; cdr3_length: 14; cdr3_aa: CASSRQGPNSPLHF; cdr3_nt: TGTGCCAGCTCCCGGCAGGGCCCCAATTCACCCCTCCACTTT
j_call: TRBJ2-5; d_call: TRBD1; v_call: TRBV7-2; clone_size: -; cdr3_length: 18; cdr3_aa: CASSFNSGTVAYQETQYF; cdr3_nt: TGTGCCAGCAGCTTTAACTCTGGGACAGTAGCCTACCAAGAGACCCAGTACTTC
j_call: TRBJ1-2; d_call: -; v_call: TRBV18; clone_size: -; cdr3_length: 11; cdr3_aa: CASSPDYGYTF; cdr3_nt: TGTGCCAGCTCACCCGACTATGGCTACACCTTC
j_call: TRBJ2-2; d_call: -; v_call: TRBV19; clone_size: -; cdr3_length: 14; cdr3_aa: CATPGRGNTGELFF; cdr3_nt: TGTGCCACTCCCGGGCGGGGGAACACCGGGGAGCTGTTTTTT
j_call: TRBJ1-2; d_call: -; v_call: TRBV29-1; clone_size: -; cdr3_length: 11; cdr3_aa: CSVEELDGYTF; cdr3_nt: TGCAGCGTTGAAGAACTAGATGGCTACACCTTC
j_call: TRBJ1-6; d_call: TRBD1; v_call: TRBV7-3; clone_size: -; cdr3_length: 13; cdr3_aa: CASSPTGESPLHF; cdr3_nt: TGTGCCAGCAGCCCGACAGGGGAATCACCCCTCCACTTT
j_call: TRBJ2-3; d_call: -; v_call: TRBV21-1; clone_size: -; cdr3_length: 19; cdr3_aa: CASSNVVGGSRGGLDTQYF; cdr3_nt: TGTGCCAGCAGCAATGTGGTCGGTGGTTCTCGGGGGGGCTTAGATACGCAGTATTTT
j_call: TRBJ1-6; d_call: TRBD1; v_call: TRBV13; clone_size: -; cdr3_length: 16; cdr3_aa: CASSHRGQGSWSPLHF; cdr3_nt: TGTGCCAGCAGCCATCGGGGACAGGGGTCATGGTCACCCCTCCACTTT
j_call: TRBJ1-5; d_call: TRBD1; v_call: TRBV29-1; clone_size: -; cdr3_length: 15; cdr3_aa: CSVTQDRGRDQPQHF; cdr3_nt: TGCAGCGTTACGCAGGACAGGGGGCGAGATCAGCCCCAGCATTTT
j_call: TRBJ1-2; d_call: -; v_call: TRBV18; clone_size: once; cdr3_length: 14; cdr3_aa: CASSPQTENYGYTF; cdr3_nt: TGTGCCAGCTCACCTCAGACGGAGAACTATGGCTACACCTTC
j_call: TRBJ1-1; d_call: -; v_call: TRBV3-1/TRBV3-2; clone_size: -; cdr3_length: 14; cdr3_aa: CASVGGSRNTEAFF; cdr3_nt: TGTGCCAGCGTTGGGGGGTCGAGGAACACTGAAGCTTTCTTT
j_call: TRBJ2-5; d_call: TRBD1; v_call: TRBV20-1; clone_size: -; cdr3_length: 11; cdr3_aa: CSANRGETQYF; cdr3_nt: TGCAGTGCTAACAGGGGTGAGACCCAGTACTTC
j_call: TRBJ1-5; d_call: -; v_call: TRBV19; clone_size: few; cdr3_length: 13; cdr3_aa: CASSIVPREPQHF; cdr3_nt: TGTGCCAGTAGTATAGTTCCCCGAGAGCCCCAGCATTTT
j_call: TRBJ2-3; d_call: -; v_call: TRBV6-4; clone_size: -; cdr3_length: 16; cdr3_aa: CASSDSNTFFTDTQYF; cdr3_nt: TGTGCCAGCAGTGACTCGAACACGTTCTTCACAGATACGCAGTATTTT
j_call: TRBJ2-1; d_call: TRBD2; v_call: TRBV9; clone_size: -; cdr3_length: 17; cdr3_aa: CASSSQGTSGGMGEQFF; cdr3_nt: TGTGCCAGCAGCTCTCAGGGGACTAGCGGGGGAATGGGTGAGCAGTTCTTC
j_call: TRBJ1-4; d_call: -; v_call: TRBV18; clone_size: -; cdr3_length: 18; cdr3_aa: CASSPGPLKTITNEKLFF; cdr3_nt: TGTGCCAGCTCACCTGGGCCTTTAAAGACAATAACTAATGAAAAACTGTTTTTT
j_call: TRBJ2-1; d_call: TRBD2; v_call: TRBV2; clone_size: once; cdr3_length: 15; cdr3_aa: CASSETSGGIGEQFF; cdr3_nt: TGTGCCAGCAGTGAAACTAGCGGGGGGATCGGGGAGCAGTTCTTC
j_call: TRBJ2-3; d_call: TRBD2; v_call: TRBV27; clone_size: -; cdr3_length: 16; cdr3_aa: CASSPGGSGVTDTQYF; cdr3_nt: TGTGCCAGCAGCCCCGGGGGTAGCGGGGTCACAGATACGCAGTATTTT
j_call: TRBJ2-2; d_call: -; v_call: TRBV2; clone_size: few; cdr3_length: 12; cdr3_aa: CASVDSTGELFF; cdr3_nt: TGTGCCAGCGTAGACAGCACCGGGGAGCTGTTTTTT
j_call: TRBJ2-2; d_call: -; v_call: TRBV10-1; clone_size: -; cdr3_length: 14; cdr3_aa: CASSETPGVGELFF; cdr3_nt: TGCGCCAGCAGTGAGACTCCAGGGGTCGGGGAGCTGTTTTTT
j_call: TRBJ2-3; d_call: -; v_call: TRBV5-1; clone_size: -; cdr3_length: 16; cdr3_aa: CASSLSVGPSTDTQYF; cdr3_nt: TGCGCCAGCAGCTTGAGTGTGGGCCCAAGCACAGATACGCAGTATTTT
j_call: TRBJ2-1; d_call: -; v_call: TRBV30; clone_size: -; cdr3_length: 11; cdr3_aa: CAWSVGGGEFF; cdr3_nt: TGTGCCTGGAGTGTGGGGGGTGGCGAGTTCTTC
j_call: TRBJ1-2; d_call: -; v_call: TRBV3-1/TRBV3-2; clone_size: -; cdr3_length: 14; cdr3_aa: CASSQVPGYYGYTF; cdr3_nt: TGTGCCAGCAGCCAAGTTCCGGGATACTATGGCTACACCTTC
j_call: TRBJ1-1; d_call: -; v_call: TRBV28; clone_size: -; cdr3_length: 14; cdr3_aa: CASSQNRENTEAFF; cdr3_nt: TGTGCCAGCAGTCAAAACAGGGAGAACACTGAAGCTTTCTTT
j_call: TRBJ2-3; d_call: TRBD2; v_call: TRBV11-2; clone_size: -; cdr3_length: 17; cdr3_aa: CASSIERGGPFTDTQYF; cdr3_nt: TGTGCCAGCAGCATAGAGCGGGGGGGCCCCTTCACAGATACGCAGTATTTT
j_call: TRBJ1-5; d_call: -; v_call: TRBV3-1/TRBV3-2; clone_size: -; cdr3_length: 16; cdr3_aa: CASKSASLVGNQPQHF; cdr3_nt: TGTGCCAGCAAATCGGCCAGCCTAGTGGGCAATCAGCCCCAGCATTTT